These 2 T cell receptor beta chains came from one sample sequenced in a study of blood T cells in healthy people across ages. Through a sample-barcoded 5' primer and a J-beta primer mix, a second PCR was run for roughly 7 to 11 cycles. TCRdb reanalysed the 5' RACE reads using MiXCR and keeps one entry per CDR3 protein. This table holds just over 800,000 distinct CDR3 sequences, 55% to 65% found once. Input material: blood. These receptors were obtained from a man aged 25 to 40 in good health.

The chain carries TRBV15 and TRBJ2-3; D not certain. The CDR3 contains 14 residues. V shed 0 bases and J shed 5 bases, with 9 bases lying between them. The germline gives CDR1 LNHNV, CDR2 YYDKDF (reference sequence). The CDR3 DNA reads TGTGCCACCAGCAGAGAGGCAGGAAAAGATACGCAGTATTTT. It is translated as CATSREAGKDTQYF.

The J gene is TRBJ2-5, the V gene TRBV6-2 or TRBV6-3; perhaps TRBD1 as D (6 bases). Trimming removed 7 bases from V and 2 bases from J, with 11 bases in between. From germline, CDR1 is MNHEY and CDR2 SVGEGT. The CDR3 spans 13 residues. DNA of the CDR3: TGTGCCAGCACCCGAAGGGGGCAAGAGACCCAGTACTTC. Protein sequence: CASTRRGQETQYF.